The clone carrying this TCR beta chain was detected ten times or more. Its antigen is as yet unknown. The trim removed 4 bases at V and 4 bases at J, leaving 4 bases unmatched. Germline V CDR1 and CDR2: SNHLY, FYNNEI. The CDR3 is made up of 14 amino acids. This record comes from a study of read filtering for tumor transcriptome and immune sequencing. Study overall: The cohort had over 16 men and over twelve women aged about 47 to 90, mean roughly 70 years. Broader study findings: Correlation between methods rose after single-read clonotypes were removed. The sorted CD138-negative fraction was a mixed bone marrow immune population, not purified T cells.

This library used roughly 430 ng RNA and molecular barcoded adaptors spanning alpha/delta and beta/gamma chains. TCRdb re-derived calls from the reads in MiXCR, one entry per CDR3 protein. The sample has around 130,000 distinct CDR3 sequences, roughly an eighth seen once. The rearrangement links TRBV2 to TRBJ1-5; 7 nucleotides agree with TRBD1. The source is a donor at least 40 years old with multiple myeloma. Material: a population of CD138-negative cells sorted from bone marrow. DNA of the CDR3: TGTGCCAGCAGTGGGGACAGTCTAAATCAGCCCCAGCATTTT. The encoded protein is CASSGDSLNQPQHF.